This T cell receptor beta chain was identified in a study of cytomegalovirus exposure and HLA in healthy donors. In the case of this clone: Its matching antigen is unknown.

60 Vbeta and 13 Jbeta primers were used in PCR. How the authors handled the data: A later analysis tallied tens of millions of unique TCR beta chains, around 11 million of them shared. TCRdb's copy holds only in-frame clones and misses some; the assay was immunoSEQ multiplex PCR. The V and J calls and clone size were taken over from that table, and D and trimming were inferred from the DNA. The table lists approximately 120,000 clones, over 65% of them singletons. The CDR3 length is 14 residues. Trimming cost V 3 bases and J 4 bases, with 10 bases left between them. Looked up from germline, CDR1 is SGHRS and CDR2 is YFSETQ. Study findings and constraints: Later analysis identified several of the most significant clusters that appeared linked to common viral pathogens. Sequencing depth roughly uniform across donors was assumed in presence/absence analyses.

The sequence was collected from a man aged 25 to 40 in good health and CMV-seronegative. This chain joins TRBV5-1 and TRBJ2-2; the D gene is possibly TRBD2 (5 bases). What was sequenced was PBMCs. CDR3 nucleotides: TGCGCCAGCAGCTCGAGCGGATCCACCGGGGAGCTGTTTTTT. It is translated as CASSSSGSTGELFF. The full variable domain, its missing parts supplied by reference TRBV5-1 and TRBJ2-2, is KAGVTQTPRYLIKTRGQQVTLSCSPISGHRSVSWYQQTPGQGLQFLFEYFSETQRNKGNFPGRFSGRQFSNSRSEMNVSTLELGDSALYLCASSSSGSTGELFFGEGSRLTVL.